The 5 T cell receptor beta chains given below trace back to one sample, sequenced in a study of cytomegalovirus exposure and HLA in healthy donors. PCR employed 60 Vbeta and 13 Jbeta primers. Repertoires were generated with immunoSEQ multiplex PCR, while TCRdb's copy carries only in-frame clones and drops some. The table lists over 150,000 clones, about four fifths of them singletons. Sequenced input: PBMCs. The receptor source for this set is a man aged 25-45 years in good health and CMV-seropositive.

The V and J genes are TRBV19 and TRBJ2-2, with 8 bases aligning to TRBD1. Germline CDR1 reads LNHDA; CDR2 reads SQIVND (reference sequence). J was trimmed by 4 bases and V by 4 bases; bases with no gene match: 8. This CDR3 comprises 16 residues. The CDR3 region has the DNA TGTGCCAGTAGTACATCCCGGACAGGGCCCACCGGGGAGCTGTTTTTT. Amino acid sequence: CASSTSRTGPTGELFF.

On this clone: The same CDR3 also results from other DNA sequences found in this sample. The chain recombines TRBV6-5 with TRBJ2-7, with 8 bases lining up with TRBD1. The CDR3 runs to 14 residues. With V trimmed by 3 bases and J by 3 bases, 4 bases remained unmatched. Looked up from germline, CDR1 is MNHEY and CDR2 is SVGAGI. In DNA form, the CDR3 reads TGTGCCAGCAGTTATTCGGACAGGGACTACGAGCAGTACTTC. It specifies CASSYSDRDYEQYF.

The CDR3 region is CASSRTGTGSYEQYF. The CDR3, as DNA: TGTGCCAGCAGCCGTACCGGGACAGGATCCTACGAGCAGTACTTC. This sequence joins TRBV7-9 and TRBJ2-5; 8 bases are a match to TRBD1. TRBJ2-7 matches the DNA end more closely, so the J call is doubtful. The length of the CDR3 is 15 residues. The germline V gene has CDR1 SEHNR and CDR2 FQNEAQ (reference sequence).

The rearrangement uses TRBV27 and TRBJ2-5; TRBD1 might be the D (6 bases). Germline V gene sequence: CDR1 MNHEY, CDR2 SMNVEV (reference sequence). V lost 0 bases to trimming and J lost 5 bases, with 10 bases between them. The CDR3 has 14 residues. The CDR3 coding sequence is TGTGCCAGCAGTTTATCCCCAGGGGAGGAGACCCAGTACTTC. It yields the protein CASSLSPGEETQYF.

The V and J genes are TRBV19 and TRBJ2-6, with 7 bases fitting TRBD1. The V segment lost 6 bases and the J segment 0 bases; nucleotides outside the gene matches: 5. This CDR3 region has 16 residues. CDR1 is LNHDA, CDR2 SQIVND, per germline (reference sequence). The CDR3 DNA sequence: TGTGCCAGTAGGCCCGACAGGGCCTCTGGGGCCAACGTCCTGACTTTC. This sequence encodes CASRPDRASGANVLTF.